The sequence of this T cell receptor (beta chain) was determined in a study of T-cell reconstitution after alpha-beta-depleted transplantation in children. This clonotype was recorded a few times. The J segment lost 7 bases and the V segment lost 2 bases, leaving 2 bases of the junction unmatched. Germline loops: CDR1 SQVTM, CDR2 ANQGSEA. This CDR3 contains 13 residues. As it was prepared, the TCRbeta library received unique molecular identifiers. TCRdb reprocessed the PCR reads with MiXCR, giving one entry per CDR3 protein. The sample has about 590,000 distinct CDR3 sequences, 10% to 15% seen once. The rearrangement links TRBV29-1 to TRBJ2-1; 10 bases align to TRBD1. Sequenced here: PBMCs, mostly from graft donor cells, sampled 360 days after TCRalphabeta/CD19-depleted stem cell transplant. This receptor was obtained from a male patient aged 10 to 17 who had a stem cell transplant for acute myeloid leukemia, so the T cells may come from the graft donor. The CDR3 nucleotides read TGCAGCGTTGAATGGACAGGGGGAAATGAGCAGTTCTTC. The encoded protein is CSVEWTGGNEQFF.